Below are 22 T cell receptor beta chains sequenced from a single sample in a study of blood T cell repertoires in COVID-19. Here immunoSEQ multiplex PCR was the method, and the copy in TCRdb shows in-frame clones only, minus some. The repertoire holds 390,000 or so clones, with around 87% as singletons. The material sequenced was PBMCs or T cells enriched from blood (not recorded which). These receptors came from a woman between 50 and 59 years old who had recovered from COVID-19.

The chain employs TRBV5-4 and TRBJ2-3; D is perhaps TRBD2 (6 bases). Germline V gives CDR1 SGHNT, CDR2 YYREEE (reference sequence). The CDR3 has 15 residues. Trimming stripped 4 bases from V and 7 bases from J, with 19 bases between. CDR3 amino acids: CASSRDLPQIHTQYF. CDR3 nucleotides: TGTGCCAGCAGCCGGGACTTACCCCAGATCCATACGCAGTATTTT.

V and J are TRBV9 and TRBJ1-4; D perhaps matches TRBD1 (5 bases). This CDR3 region has 15 residues. CDR1 SGDLS and CDR2 YYNGEE come from the germline V gene. Trimming removed 5 bases at V and 8 bases at J, with 19 bases between. For the CDR3, the DNA is TGTGCCAGCAGTTTCAGTGGAGACAGCGGGGAAAAACTGTTTTTT. This translates into CASSFSGDSGEKLFF.

The chain combines TRBV29-1 with TRBJ1-1; 10 bases line up with TRBD1. Per germline, CDR1 SQVTM and CDR2 ANQGSEA. The CDR3 length is 12 residues. J gave up 7 bases and V 5 bases, and 4 bases lay outside the gene matches. The chain's CDR3 is CSVRQGAGEAFF. The CDR3 nucleotides are TGCAGCGTTAGACAGGGGGCTGGTGAAGCTTTCTTT.

In its sample, this clone was seen once. This sample also contains other DNA sequences that code for the same CDR3. The chain is built from TRBV7-2 and TRBJ1-1; D perhaps matches TRBD1 (5 bases). The V end lost 5 bases, the J end lost 1 base, and 8 bases lay between the germline ends. CDR3 length: 13 residues. Germline V lookup: CDR1 SGHTA, CDR2 FQGNSA. The CDR3 nucleotides are TGTGCCAGCAGCCTTCAGGGGAACACTGAAGCTTTCTTT. Residues: CASSLQGNTEAFF.

This sequence joins TRBV5-1 and TRBJ1-6; D might be TRBD1 (6 bases). Trimming pared 3 bases from V and 10 bases from J, leaving 14 bases between. There are 14 residues in the CDR3. Germline V gene lookup returns CDR1 SGHRS and CDR2 YFSETQ. Here the CDR3 reads CASSWGQGHSPLHF. The CDR3 DNA reads TGCGCCAGCAGCTGGGGGCAGGGGCACTCACCCCTCCACTTT.

V gene TRBV18 combines with J gene TRBJ2-7; D is undetermined. Trimming took 3 bases from V and 2 from J, leaving 8 bases between them. The CDR3 has 13 residues. From germline, CDR1 is KGHSH and CDR2 LQKENI. The CDR3 coding sequence is TGTGCCAGCTCACCTAAGCCTCCCTACGAGCAGTACTTC. This sequence encodes CASSPKPPYEQYF. The variable domain in full, completed from reference TRBV18 and TRBJ2-7, reads NAGVMQNPRHLVRRRGQEARLRCSPMKGHSHVYWYRQLPEEGLKFMVYLQKENIIDESGMPKERFSAEFPKEGPSILRIQQVVRGDSAAYFCASSPKPPYEQYFGPGTRLTVT.

This clone was observed a few times. The sample has other DNA sequences that encode this CDR3 too. The rearrangement uses TRBV3-1 (or the pseudogene TRBV3-2) and TRBJ1-3, with 8 bases lining up with TRBD1. The CDR3 is made up of 15 amino acids. V trimming: 4 bases; J trimming: 1 base; junction bases outside the gene matches: 3. Germline-derived CDR1 and CDR2 are LGHDT and YNNKEL (reference sequence). CDR3 in DNA: TGTGCCAGCAGCCCCGGGACAGGTTCTGGAAACACCATATATTTT. Translating it yields CASSPGTGSGNTIYF.

This chain connects TRBV6-2 or TRBV6-3 to TRBJ1-4, with D tentatively TRBD1 (5 bases). V was shortened by 6 bases and J by 5 bases, with 13 bases between the two germline ends. The CDR3 extends over 14 amino acids. Germline assignment: CDR1 MNHEY and CDR2 SVGEGT. The CDR3 nucleotides are TGTGCCAGCAGCCAGTTAAGGGGAAATGAAAAACTGTTTTTT. This translates into CASSQLRGNEKLFF.

The V call is TRBV11-2, the J call TRBJ1-6, with unresolved D. CDR3 length: 14 amino acids. V was shortened by 4 bases and J by 7 bases, with 11 bases between the two germline ends. The germline V gene has CDR1 SGHAT and CDR2 FQNNGV. CDR3: CASSYIRENSPLHF. CDR3 DNA sequence: TGTGCCAGCAGCTATATACGGGAAAATTCACCCCTCCACTTT.

The chain carries TRBV18 and TRBJ2-3, with 8 bases fitting TRBD1. Germline V gene data show CDR1 as KGHSH and CDR2 as LQKENI. Trimming removed 3 bases from V and 2 bases from J; junction bases left unmatched: 4. The length of the CDR3 is 15 residues. The CDR3 sequence is CASSPTGVSTDTQYF. The CDR3 nucleotides read TGTGCCAGCTCACCGACAGGGGTATCCACAGATACGCAGTATTTT.

The chain has TRBV28 and TRBJ1-6; D might be TRBD1 (6 bases). Germline-derived CDR1 and CDR2 are MDHEN and SYDVKM. V shed 6 bases and J shed 7 bases, with 16 bases lying between them. The CDR3 length is 15 residues. The CDR3 DNA is TGTGCCAGCAGGAAGGCCGAGGGGGTCAATTCACCCCTCCACTTT. Its translation: CASRKAEGVNSPLHF.

The V call is TRBV5-6, the J call TRBJ1-1; 11 bases are a match to TRBD1. Germline CDR1 and CDR2: SGHDT and YYEEEE. The V segment lost 8 bases and the J segment 3 bases; nucleotides outside the gene matches: 3. This CDR3 has 13 amino acids. Written as DNA, the CDR3 is TGTGCCAGTGGACAGGGGGCCGACACTGAAGCTTTCTTT. This gives the protein CASGQGADTEAFF.

This clone was seen once. The rearrangement uses TRBV19 and TRBJ2-5, with 7 bases aligning to TRBD1. J was trimmed by 3 bases and V by 8 bases; bases with no gene match: 6. There are 13 residues in the CDR3. CDR1 is LNHDA and CDR2 is SQIVND in the germline V gene (reference sequence). CDR3 sequence: CASPRDRKETQYF. CDR3 DNA sequence: TGTGCCAGTCCGAGGGACAGAAAAGAGACCCAGTACTTC.

This clone was recorded only once. The rearrangement uses TRBV18 and TRBJ1-1; 10 bases fit TRBD1. CDR3 length: 17 residues. Germline V CDR1 and CDR2: KGHSH, LQKENI. Losses at the gene ends were 5 bases for V and 1 base for J; bases not matched to a gene: 10. The CDR3 loop is CASSSPGQGLKNTEAFF. Here the CDR3 DNA reads TGTGCCAGCTCATCGCCGGGACAGGGGCTTAAGAACACTGAAGCTTTCTTT.

The chain joins TRBV27 to TRBJ1-5; 8 nucleotides align to TRBD1. Germline V gene lookup returns CDR1 MNHEY and CDR2 SMNVEV (reference sequence). The CDR3 length is 16 residues. Trimming at V came to 3 bases and at J to 6 bases, leaving 10 bases not matched to a gene. CDR3 DNA sequence: TGTGCCAGCAGTTTCCGGACAGGGCAGAGGGGTCAGCCCCAGCATTTT. Its protein product is CASSFRTGQRGQPQHF.

Comment on this clone: Other DNA sequences within the sample encode an identical CDR3. The V gene is TRBV7-3, the J gene TRBJ2-3, with 7 bases matching TRBD2. CDR3 length equals 13 residues. Trimming removed 5 bases from V and 6 bases from J; junction bases left unmatched: 5. In germline, CDR1 is SGHTA, CDR2 FQGTGA. DNA for the CDR3: TGTGCCAGCAGCCCCCAGGGAGGGGATACGCAGTATTTT. Amino acid sequence: CASSPQGGDTQYF.

This chain connects TRBV5-5 to TRBJ2-1; 9 bases agree with TRBD1. The CDR3 is 13 residues long. With V trimmed by 4 bases and J by 10 bases, 6 bases remained unmatched. The germline V gene has CDR1 SGHKS and CDR2 YYEKEE (reference sequence). The CDR3, as DNA: TGTGCCAGCAGCCGAACAGGGGGCGGAGAGCAGTTCTTC. Residues: CASSRTGGGEQFF.

This clone was counted a few times. The chain links TRBV7-9 to TRBJ1-5; 8 nucleotides agree with TRBD1. V lost 6 bases and J lost 10; bases outside the gene matches: 11. Germline-derived CDR1 and CDR2 are SEHNR and FQNEAQ (reference sequence). This CDR3 comprises 14 residues. The CDR3 spells CASSPGTGYRPQHF. DNA of the CDR3: TGTGCCAGCAGTCCCGGGACAGGTTATCGACCCCAGCATTTT.

This clone showed up just a few times. This rearrangement joins TRBV3-1 (or the pseudogene TRBV3-2) to TRBJ1-2, with a weak D call TRBD1 (5 bases). In germline, CDR1 is LGHDT, CDR2 YNNKEL (reference sequence). The CDR3 is 14 amino acids. The V and J ends lost 1 base and 8 bases respectively, with 14 bases between them. The CDR3 bases are TGTGCCAGCAGCCAAGTCGGGCAGGGAGGAGGCTACACCTTC. This gives the protein CASSQVGQGGGYTF.

The chain carries TRBV19 and TRBJ1-1; TRBD1 matches 9 bases. In germline, CDR1 is LNHDA, CDR2 SQIVND (reference sequence). V shed 7 bases, J shed 10 bases, and the junction held 7 bases outside the gene matches. CDR3 length: 12 residues. The CDR3 reads CASKQGATRAFF. The CDR3 DNA is TGTGCCAGTAAACAGGGGGCGACGAGAGCTTTCTTT. Supplemented by reference TRBV19 and TRBJ1-1, the full variable domain reads DGGITQSPKYLFRKEGQNVTLSCEQNLNHDAMYWYRQDPGQGLRLIYYSQIVNDFQKGDIAEGYSVSREKKESFPLTVTSAQKNPTAFYLCASKQGATRAFFGQGTRLTVV.

The chain recombines TRBV5-8 with TRBJ2-5; D may be TRBD1 (7 bases). The length of the CDR3 is 16 residues. The V and J ends lost 3 bases and 5 bases respectively, with 20 bases between them. Per the germline V gene, CDR1 is SGHTS and CDR2 is YDEGEE. CDR3 DNA: TGTGCCAGCAGCTCCGACACCACGACAGGGACTGAGACCCAGTACTTC. Translated: CASSSDTTTGTETQYF.

This rearrangement joins TRBV6-2 or TRBV6-3 to TRBJ2-4; weak D call: TRBD2 (5 bases). Germline lookup yields CDR1 MNHEY and CDR2 SVGEGT. The CDR3 is 14 residues long. Between the trimmed V and J ends, which lost 3 bases and 4 bases, there was a span of 10 bases. Here the CDR3 reads CASSYLGSKNIQYF. CDR3 in DNA: TGTGCCAGCAGTTATCTTGGGAGTAAAAACATTCAGTACTTC.